This record covers a single T cell receptor (beta chain). Seattle participants joined during active infection and were tracked over time. This sample was included in a study of blood T cell repertoires in COVID-19. Germline V gene lookup returns CDR1 MDHEN and CDR2 SYDVKM. The CDR3 is 16 residues long. J lost 5 bases, V lost 6 bases, and 11 bases had no gene match. Clones were sequenced by immunoSEQ multiplex PCR, and TCRdb holds only the in-frame ones, with some missing. The data show about 190,000 clones, approximately 87% seen once. The sample was peripheral blood. The V and J genes are TRBV28 and TRBJ2-3; 10 nucleotides match TRBD2. This TCR came from a woman in her seventies with COVID-19, enrolled during active disease. CDR3 nucleotide sequence: TGTGCCAGCAGCACCTTAAGCGGGAGGGCCAGAGATACGCAGTATTTT. Its translation is CASSTLSGRARDTQYF.